The clone carrying this T cell receptor (beta chain) was recorded many times. Its matching antigen is unknown. The source of the sample is a study of beta chain features in type 1 diabetes. General observations from the study: The study found moderately but significantly shorter TCRB CDR3s in all four CD4+ subsets of Type 1 diabetes patients. Relative to healthy donors, patients appeared to have naive, central memory and Treg TCRB repertoires that were more similar. PCR may have favored shorter templates equally in patients and controls. Junctions at VDJ sites from type 1 diabetes patients had fewer insertions and more deletions.

There was one heparinised blood draw per donor, averaging roughly 120 mL. The investigators reverse transcribed all of the isolated RNA, so they sequenced expressed TCRB transcripts. The assay was immunoSEQ multiplex PCR, and TCRdb's table has in-frame clones only and misses some. The repertoire holds around 180,000 clones, with approximately 7.8% as singletons. CDR1 is SGHRS and CDR2 is YFSETQ in the germline V gene. The CDR3 spans 14 residues. Between the trimmed V and J ends, which lost 4 bases and 4 bases, there was a span of 14 bases. The specimen was central memory CD4+ T cells from blood. The sequence derives from a woman between 40 and 55 years old with type 1 diabetes. The chain has TRBV5-1 and TRBJ2-5; TRBD2 might be the D (5 bases). CDR3: CASSQTSGGETQYF. The CDR3 DNA reads TGCGCCAGCAGCCAAACTAGTGGAGGAGAGACCCAGTACTTC.